This T cell receptor (beta chain) was obtained from a study of response to subunit inactivated influenza vaccine. This CDR3 is built from 14 residues. Germline V CDR1 and CDR2: LGHDT, YNNKEL (reference sequence). V lost 5 bases, J lost 4 bases, and 12 bases lay in between. On this clonotype: Its matching antigen is unknown.

Study results and caveats: Authors suggested few new T cells are recruited by each seasonal influenza vaccination.

In TCRdb, the RT-PCR reads were re-called with MiXCR into one record per CDR3 protein. The table records about 620,000 distinct CDR3 sequences, about 10% of them present only once. The data were also submitted as part of a second study, on T cells expressing NK-cell markers. According to that study: The authors made TCR beta cDNA libraries by 5'RACE template switching. This switching added a universal primer site and UMIs. Where several donors were concerned, these clonotypes also led the CD3+CD56-NKG2C+ fraction. Uncertainty persisted over the HCMV specificity of expanded NKG2C+ T cell clones.

The chain combines TRBV3-1 with TRBJ1-5; D remains ambiguous. This clonotype was obtained from a middle-aged man who received an inactivated influenza vaccine. The sample was PBMCs from blood, taken on the day of vaccination. The CDR3 protein is CASSFRQGNQPQHF. CDR3 sequence (DNA): TGTGCCAGCAGCTTCCGACAAGGTAATCAGCCCCAGCATTTT.